Included here is one TCR beta chain sequence, with context. The source of the sample is a study of blood T cells in healthy people across ages. Alongside a J-beta primer mix, a sample-barcoded 5' primer served in a second PCR lasting roughly 6 to 11 cycles. A single record per CDR3 protein comes from TCRdb applying MiXCR to the 5' RACE reads. In the table there are just over 1 million distinct CDR3 sequences, under 45% of which are singletons. CDR3 length equals 14 residues. Germline assignment: CDR1 SGHDT and CDR2 YYEEEE. The gene calls are TRBV5-6 and TRBJ2-7, with D unclear. The J call may be wrong; the DNA end is better matched by TRBJ2-5. The sequence was obtained from a woman in her sixties or seventies in good health. The sequenced material came from blood. CDR3 protein: CASSLGNRGETQYF. The CDR3 region has the DNA TGTGCCAGCAGCTTAGGGAATCGTGGGGAGACCCAGTACTTC.